The 22 T cell receptor beta chains in this list originate from one sample, sequenced in a study of monozygotic twins with cystic fibrosis. The repertoire was sequenced with immunoSEQ multiplex PCR; TCRdb's copy has only in-frame clones and lacks some. The profile shows 30,000 to 40,000 clones, approximately 65% of them singletons. Material: blood. Receptor source: a girl aged 5 to 17 with cystic fibrosis.

In this sample, this clone turned up a few times. The chain links TRBV2 to TRBJ1-1; no clear D gene. Trimming stripped 4 bases from V and 0 bases from J, with 9 bases between. Germline lookup yields CDR1 SNHLY and CDR2 FYNNEI. This CDR3 is 14 amino acids long. As DNA, the CDR3 is TGTGCCAGCAGTGTGGGGAGAATGAACACTGAAGCTTTCTTT. Translating gives CASSVGRMNTEAFF.

The V call is TRBV2, the J call TRBJ1-2, with a weak D call TRBD1 (6 bases). The germline V gene has CDR1 SNHLY and CDR2 FYNNEI. There are 14 residues in the CDR3. V lost 8 bases and J 6 bases, leaving 19 bases between the germline ends. The CDR3 region is CASGAQGQWDGYTF. CDR3 sequence (DNA): TGTGCCAGCGGAGCCCAGGGACAATGGGATGGCTACACCTTC.

Written as DNA, the CDR3 is TGTGCCAGCAGTTTAGTCAGGCAGAACACTGAAGCTTTCTTT. It yields the protein CASSLVRQNTEAFF. The V call is TRBV28, the J call TRBJ1-1; D is unresolved. With 2 bases removed from V and 1 base from J, the gap between germline ends came to 8 bases. CDR1 and CDR2 (germline): MDHEN, SYDVKM. This CDR3 is 14 amino acids long.

V and J are TRBV11-2 and TRBJ2-7; weak D call: TRBD2 (6 bases). The CDR3 is made up of 14 amino acids. V gave up 5 bases and J gave up 5 bases, with 16 bases separating them. Germline loops: CDR1 SGHAT, CDR2 FQNNGV. The CDR3 region has the DNA TGTGCCAGCAGCCAGAGGTGGGCTAGCGACGAGCAGTACGTC. Amino acids: CASSQRWASDEQYV.

The chain couples TRBV27 to TRBJ2-5; D is ambiguous. This CDR3 comprises 16 residues. Germline V gene data show CDR1 as MNHEY and CDR2 as SMNVEV (reference sequence). Trimming cost V 8 bases and J 5 bases, with 24 bases left between them. The CDR3 protein is CASFPIGGMVSETQYF. Written as DNA, the CDR3 is TGTGCCAGCTTCCCTATCGGTGGGATGGTTTCGGAGACCCAGTACTTC.

The chain joins TRBV5-1 to TRBJ2-5, with 12 bases lining up with TRBD1. Germline lookup yields CDR1 SGHRS and CDR2 YFSETQ. J gave up 5 bases and V 0 bases, and 8 bases lay outside the gene matches. The CDR3 consists of 17 residues. CDR3 sequence reads: CASSLDPGQGAWETQYF. CDR3 DNA sequence: TGCGCCAGCAGCTTGGATCCGGGACAGGGGGCTTGGGAGACCCAGTACTTC.

This clone showed up just a few times. The chain has TRBV10-3 and TRBJ1-2, with D possibly TRBD1 on 6 matching bases. The CDR3 length is 15 residues. The germline gives CDR1 ENHRY, CDR2 SYGVKD. V was shortened by 10 bases and J by 0 bases, with 18 bases between the two germline ends. The CDR3 region has the DNA TGTGCCACTCAGGGGACGATCTCCTCTAACTATGGCTACACCTTC. Protein sequence: CATQGTISSNYGYTF.

V usage is TRBV6-1 and J usage is TRBJ2-2, with D perhaps TRBD2 (5 bases). The CDR3 loop spans 12 amino acids. Germline-derived CDR1 and CDR2 are MNHNS and SASEGT. Trimming left V 3 bases short and J 9 bases short, with 8 bases between. The CDR3 nucleotides read TGTGCCAGCAGTGAGGGCGGGCGGGAGCTGTTTTTT. Encoded protein: CASSEGGRELFF.

This clone was counted a single time. The chain couples TRBV25-1 to TRBJ2-7, with D perhaps given as TRBD1 or TRBD2 (5 bases each). The germline V gene encodes CDR1 MGHDK and CDR2 SYGVNS. V dropped 1 base and J dropped 0 bases, with 13 bases sitting between them. CDR3 length: 16 amino acids. DNA for the CDR3: TGTGCCAGCAGTGAATTTGAGGGGATAAGCTCCTACGAGCAGTACTTC. Residues: CASSEFEGISSYEQYF.

The chain carries TRBV5-6 and TRBJ1-2; D not resolved. CDR1 SGHDT and CDR2 YYEEEE come from the germline V gene. V lost 4 bases and J 6 bases, leaving 13 bases between the germline ends. The CDR3 has 13 amino acids. The CDR3 nucleotides read TGTGCCAGCAGCCCCTTGCCCGCGGATGGCTACACCTTC. This sequence encodes CASSPLPADGYTF.

This chain connects TRBV29-1 to TRBJ1-2; no clear D. This CDR3 has 14 amino acids. Trimming left V 6 bases short and J 6 bases short, with 20 bases between. The germline gives CDR1 SQVTM, CDR2 ANQGSEA. DNA for the CDR3: TGCAGCGTAGATCGACACCCCCTGCGTGATGGCTACACCTTC. Encoded protein: CSVDRHPLRDGYTF.

This chain connects TRBV5-4 to TRBJ2-2; TRBD1 might be the D (6 bases). The CDR3 consists of 16 residues. Looked up from germline, CDR1 is SGHNT and CDR2 is YYREEE (reference sequence). The V end lost 4 bases, the J end lost 2 bases, and 15 bases lay between the germline ends. The CDR3 loop is CASSVLTGRNTGELFF. The CDR3 bases are TGTGCCAGCAGCGTATTGACAGGCCGCAACACCGGGGAGCTGTTTTTT.

In its sample, this clone was seen once. J is TRBJ2-1 and V is TRBV6-1, with 8 positions matching TRBD2. The CDR3 sequence is 15 residues long. Looked up from germline, CDR1 is MNHNS and CDR2 is SASEGT. Trimming at V came to 5 bases and at J to 7 bases, leaving 10 bases not matched to a gene. Here the CDR3 DNA reads TGTGCCAGCAGTAGACTAGCGTCTTCCTGGAATGAGCAGTTCTTC. Translated: CASSRLASSWNEQFF.

For the CDR3, the DNA is TGTGCCAGCAGCGTAGAGGGGCAGGGGGCAAACAATGAGCAGTTCTTC. Protein: CASSVEGQGANNEQFF. The chain couples TRBV9 to TRBJ2-1; 8 nucleotides align to TRBD1. Germline V gene sequence: CDR1 SGDLS, CDR2 YYNGEE. CDR3 size: 16 residues. Trimming cost V 0 bases and J 5 bases; bases outside gene matches: 7.

This chain uses TRBV7-8 with TRBJ2-2; D tentatively reads TRBD1 or TRBD2 (5 bases each). The germline CDR1 and CDR2 sequences are SGHVS and FQNEAQ. With 8 bases removed from V and 3 bases from J, the gap between germline ends came to 19 bases. This CDR3 comprises 16 residues. The CDR3 reads CASSYWGTADTGELFF. The CDR3, as DNA: TGTGCCAGCTCGTATTGGGGGACCGCCGACACCGGGGAGCTGTTTTTT.

The rearrangement uses TRBV11-2 and TRBJ2-7, with D perhaps assigned TRBD1 or TRBD2 (6 bases each). Germline CDR1 and CDR2: SGHAT and FQNNGV. The CDR3 extends over 14 amino acids. V lost 5 bases and J lost 2, with 13 bases in between. The CDR3 nucleotides are TGTGCCAGCAGCAACGGGGGCGGAACCTACGAGCAGTACTTC. It encodes CASSNGGGTYEQYF.

This chain links TRBV5-1 with TRBJ2-1; D remains unclear. The CDR3 runs 17 residues. The V and J ends lost 1 base and 0 bases respectively, with 14 bases between them. The germline CDR1 and CDR2 sequences are SGHRS and YFSETQ. CDR3 sequence reads: CASSLWWGQSSYNEQFF. In DNA, the CDR3 is TGCGCCAGCAGCTTGTGGTGGGGTCAGAGCTCCTACAATGAGCAGTTCTTC. Using reference TRBV5-1 and TRBJ2-1 for the parts outside the CDR3, the full variable domain is KAGVTQTPRYLIKTRGQQVTLSCSPISGHRSVSWYQQTPGQGLQFLFEYFSETQRNKGNFPGRFSGRQFSNSRSEMNVSTLELGDSALYLCASSLWWGQSSYNEQFFGPGTRLTVL.

The chain couples TRBV28 to TRBJ1-2; 11 nucleotides match TRBD1. Germline loops: CDR1 MDHEN, CDR2 SYDVKM. The CDR3 is made up of 14 amino acids. V shed 6 bases, J shed 4 bases, and the junction held 4 bases outside the gene matches. CDR3 coding DNA: TGTGCCAGCAGCCGGACAGGGGGCACCTATGGCTACACCTTC. It is translated as CASSRTGGTYGYTF.

The chain links TRBV11-2 to TRBJ2-7; unclear D gene. The germline gives CDR1 SGHAT, CDR2 FQNNGV. V was clipped by 2 bases and J by 0 bases, with 5 bases between them. The length of the CDR3 is 13 residues. DNA for the CDR3: TGTGCCAGCAGCTTACTATCCTCCTACGAGCAGTACGTC. It translates to CASSLLSSYEQYV.

The gene calls are TRBV29-1 and TRBJ2-7; D unclear. Per the germline V gene, CDR1 is SQVTM and CDR2 is ANQGSEA. V shed 5 bases and J shed 0 bases, with 8 bases lying between them. The CDR3 consists of 12 residues. In nucleotides, the CDR3 is TGCAGCGTTACAACAGACTCCTACGAGCAGTACTTC. The encoded protein is CSVTTDSYEQYF.

V and J are TRBV9 and TRBJ2-3; D is tentatively TRBD1 or TRBD2 (5 bases each). The CDR3 consists of 15 residues. Looked up from germline, CDR1 is SGDLS and CDR2 is YYNGEE. V gave up 1 base and J gave up 0 bases, with 9 bases separating them. The CDR3 loop reads CASSVWGSSTDTQYF. CDR3 bases: TGTGCCAGCAGCGTATGGGGGTCTAGCACAGATACGCAGTATTTT. Looking up the rest from reference TRBV9 and TRBJ2-3 gives the full variable domain: DSGVTQTPKHLITATGQRVTLRCSPRSGDLSVYWYQQSLDQGLQFLIQYYNGEERAKGNILERFSAQQFPDLHSELNLSSLELGDSALYFCASSVWGSSTDTQYFGPGTRLTVL.

This clone has more than one count but fewer than ten. The chain couples TRBV7-9 to TRBJ1-3; D gene uncertain. The CDR3 loop spans 14 amino acids. Germline lookup yields CDR1 SEHNR and CDR2 FQNEAQ (reference sequence). Between the trimmed V and J ends, which lost 3 bases and 9 bases, there was a span of 15 bases. The CDR3 here is CASSLNLLGSTIYF. CDR3 nucleotides: TGTGCCAGCAGCTTGAACCTATTGGGGAGCACCATATATTTT.